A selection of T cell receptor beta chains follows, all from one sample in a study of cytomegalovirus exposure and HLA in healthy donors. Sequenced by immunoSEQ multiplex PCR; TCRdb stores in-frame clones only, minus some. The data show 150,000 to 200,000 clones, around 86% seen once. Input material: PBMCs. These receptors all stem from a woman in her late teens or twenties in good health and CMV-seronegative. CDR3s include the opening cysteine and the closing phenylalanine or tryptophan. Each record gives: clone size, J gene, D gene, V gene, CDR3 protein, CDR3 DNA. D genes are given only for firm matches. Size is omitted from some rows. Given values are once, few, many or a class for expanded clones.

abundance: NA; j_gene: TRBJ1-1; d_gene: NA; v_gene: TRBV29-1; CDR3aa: CSVVKGGNTEAFF; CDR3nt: TGCAGCGTGGTCAAGGGAGGAAACACTGAAGCTTTCTTT
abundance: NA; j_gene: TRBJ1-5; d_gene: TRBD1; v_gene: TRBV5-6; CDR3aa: CASSLTGDQPQHF; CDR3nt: TGTGCCAGCAGCTTGACAGGGGATCAGCCCCAGCATTTT
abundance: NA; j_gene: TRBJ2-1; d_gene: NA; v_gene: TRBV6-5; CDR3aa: CASRTYGGYNEQFF; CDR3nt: TGTGCCAGCAGGACCTACGGGGGATACAATGAGCAGTTCTTC
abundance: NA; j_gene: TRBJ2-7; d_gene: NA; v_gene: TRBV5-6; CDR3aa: CASSPSGWEQYF; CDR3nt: TGTGCCAGCAGTCCTTCGGGATGGGAGCAGTACTTC
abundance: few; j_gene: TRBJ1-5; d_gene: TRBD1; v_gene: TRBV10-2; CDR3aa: CASTDTGGGNQPQHF; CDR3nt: TGCGCCAGCACCGACACAGGGGGAGGAAATCAGCCCCAGCATTTT
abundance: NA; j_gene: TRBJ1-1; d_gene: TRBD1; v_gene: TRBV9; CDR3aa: CASSVLASGTGYSEAFF; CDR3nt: TGTGCCAGCAGCGTTCTAGCGTCCGGGACAGGGTACTCTGAAGCTTTCTTT
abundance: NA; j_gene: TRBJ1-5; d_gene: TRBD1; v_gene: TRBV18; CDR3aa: CASSPTVGGLYNQPQHF; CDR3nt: TGTGCCAGCTCACCCACTGTAGGGGGCCTTTACAATCAGCCCCAGCATTTT
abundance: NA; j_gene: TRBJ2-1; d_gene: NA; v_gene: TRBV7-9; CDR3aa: CASSKTTTILGGNEQFF; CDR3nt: TGTGCCAGCAGCAAGACAACGACGATCTTAGGGGGCAATGAGCAGTTCTTC
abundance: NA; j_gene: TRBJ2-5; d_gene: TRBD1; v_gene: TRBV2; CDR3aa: CASSSGTGQETQYF; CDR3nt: TGTGCCAGCAGTTCCGGGACAGGTCAAGAGACCCAGTACTTC
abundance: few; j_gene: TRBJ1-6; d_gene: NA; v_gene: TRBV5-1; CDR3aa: CASSLDSGYGSPLHF; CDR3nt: TGCGCCAGCAGCTTGGACTCCGGGTACGGATCACCCCTCCACTTT
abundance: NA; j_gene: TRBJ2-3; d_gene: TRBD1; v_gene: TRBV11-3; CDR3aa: CASSRGQGSDTQYF; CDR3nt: TGTGCCAGCAGCCGGGGACAGGGGTCAGATACGCAGTATTTT
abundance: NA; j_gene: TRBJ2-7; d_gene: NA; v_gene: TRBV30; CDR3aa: CAWSPAYEQYF; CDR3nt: TGTGCCTGGAGTCCAGCCTACGAGCAGTACTTC
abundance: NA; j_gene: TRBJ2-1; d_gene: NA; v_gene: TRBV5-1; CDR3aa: CASSLGGLNEQFF; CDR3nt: TGCGCCAGCAGCTTGGGGGGCCTCAATGAGCAGTTCTTC
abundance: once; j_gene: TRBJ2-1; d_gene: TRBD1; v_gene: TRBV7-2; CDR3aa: CASKVGTGGNEQFF; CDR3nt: TGTGCCAGCAAAGTAGGGACAGGGGGAAATGAGCAGTTCTTC
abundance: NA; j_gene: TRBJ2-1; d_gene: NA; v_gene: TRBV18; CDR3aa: CASSPLGPGNNEQFF; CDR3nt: TGTGCCAGCTCACCACTTGGTCCAGGAAACAATGAGCAGTTCTTC
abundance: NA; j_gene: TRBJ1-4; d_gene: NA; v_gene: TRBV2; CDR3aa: CATKGQGQANEKLFF; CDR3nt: TGTGCCACCAAGGGGCAGGGCCAGGCTAATGAAAAACTGTTTTTT
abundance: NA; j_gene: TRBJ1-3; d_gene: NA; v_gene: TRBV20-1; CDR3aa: CSAPTGNTIYF; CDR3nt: TGCAGTGCACCTACAGGGAACACCATATATTTT
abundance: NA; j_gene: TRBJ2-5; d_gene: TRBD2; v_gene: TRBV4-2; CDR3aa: CASSQDWRASGGAQYF; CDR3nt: TGTGCCAGCAGCCAAGATTGGAGGGCTAGCGGGGGGGCCCAGTACTTC
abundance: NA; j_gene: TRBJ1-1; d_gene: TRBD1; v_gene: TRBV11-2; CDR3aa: CASSFWTGEGTEAFF; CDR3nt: TGTGCCAGCAGCTTTTGGACAGGGGAGGGCACTGAAGCTTTCTTT
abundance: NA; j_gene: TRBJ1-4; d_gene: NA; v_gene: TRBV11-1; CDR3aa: CASSPEQLNEKLFF; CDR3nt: TGTGCCAGCAGCCCGGAACAGCTTAATGAAAAACTGTTTTTT
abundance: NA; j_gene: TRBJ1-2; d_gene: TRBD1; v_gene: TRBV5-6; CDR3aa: CASRRTGGYGYTF; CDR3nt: TGTGCCAGCAGACGAACAGGGGGCTATGGCTACACCTTC
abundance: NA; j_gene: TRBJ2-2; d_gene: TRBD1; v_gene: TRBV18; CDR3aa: CASSPGTGGSNTGELFF; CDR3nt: TGTGCCAGCTCCCCCGGGACAGGGGGCTCGAACACCGGGGAGCTGTTTTTT
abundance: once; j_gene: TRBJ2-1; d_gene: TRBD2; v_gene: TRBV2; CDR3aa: CASNDREGSYNEQFF; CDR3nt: TGTGCCAGCAACGATCGGGAGGGGTCCTACAATGAGCAGTTCTTC
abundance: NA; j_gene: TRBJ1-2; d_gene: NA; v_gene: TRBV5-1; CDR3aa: CASRIDSYGYTF; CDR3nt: TGCGCCAGCAGGATCGACAGCTATGGCTACACCTTC
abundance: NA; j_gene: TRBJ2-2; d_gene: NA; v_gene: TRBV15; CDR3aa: CATSRDQGLENTGELFF; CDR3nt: TGTGCCACCAGCAGAGATCAGGGGCTCGAGAACACCGGGGAGCTGTTTTTT
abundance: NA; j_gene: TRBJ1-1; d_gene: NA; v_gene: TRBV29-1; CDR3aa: CSVVRRGGTEAFF; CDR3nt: TGCAGCGTTGTACGCAGGGGTGGAACTGAAGCTTTCTTT
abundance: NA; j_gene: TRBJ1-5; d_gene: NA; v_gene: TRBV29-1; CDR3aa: CSAKTGSDNQPQHF; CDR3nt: TGCAGCGCCAAGACAGGAAGTGACAATCAGCCCCAGCATTTT
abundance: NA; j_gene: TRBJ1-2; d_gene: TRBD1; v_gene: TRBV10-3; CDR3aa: CAISEHGDRAGYTF; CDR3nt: TGTGCCATCAGTGAGCATGGAGACAGGGCTGGCTACACCTTC
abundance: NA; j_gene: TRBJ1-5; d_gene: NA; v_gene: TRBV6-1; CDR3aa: CASSEVQGGQPQHF; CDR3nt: TGTGCCAGCAGTGAAGTCCAGGGAGGCCAGCCCCAGCATTTT
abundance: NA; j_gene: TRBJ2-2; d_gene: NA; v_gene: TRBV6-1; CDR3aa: CASLEQGNTGELFF; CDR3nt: TGTGCCAGCTTAGAACAGGGAAACACCGGGGAGCTGTTTTTT
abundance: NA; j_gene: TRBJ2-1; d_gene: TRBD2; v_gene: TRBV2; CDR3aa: CASSELAVISYNEQFF; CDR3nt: TGTGCCAGCAGTGAACTAGCGGTGATTTCCTACAATGAGCAGTTCTTC
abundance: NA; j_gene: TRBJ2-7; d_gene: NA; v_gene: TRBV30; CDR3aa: CAWTPRGNYEQYF; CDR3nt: TGTGCCTGGACGCCAAGAGGGAACTACGAGCAGTACTTC
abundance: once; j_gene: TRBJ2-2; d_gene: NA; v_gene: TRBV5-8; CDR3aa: CASSPPGHNTGELFF; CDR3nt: TGTGCCAGCAGCCCACCGGGACATAACACCGGGGAGCTGTTTTTT
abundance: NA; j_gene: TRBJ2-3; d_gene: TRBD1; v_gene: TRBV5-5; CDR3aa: CASSSWDRDFADTQYF; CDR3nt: TGTGCCAGCAGCTCCTGGGACAGGGATTTTGCAGATACGCAGTATTTT
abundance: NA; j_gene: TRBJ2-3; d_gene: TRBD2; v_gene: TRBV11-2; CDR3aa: CASSLRGFGTDTQYF; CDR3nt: TGTGCCAGCAGCTTGCGGGGGTTCGGCACAGATACGCAGTATTTT
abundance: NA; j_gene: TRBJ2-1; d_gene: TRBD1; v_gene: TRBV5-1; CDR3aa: CASSLLGTGTYNEQFF; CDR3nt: TGCGCCAGCAGCCTCCTTGGGACAGGGACCTACAATGAGCAGTTCTTC
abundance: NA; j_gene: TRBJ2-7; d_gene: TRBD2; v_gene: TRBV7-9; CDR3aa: CASSLEGLAGDEQYF; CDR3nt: TGTGCCAGCAGCTTAGAGGGACTAGCGGGAGACGAGCAGTACTTC
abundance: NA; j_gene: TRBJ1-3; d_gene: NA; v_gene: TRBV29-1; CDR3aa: CSVVWGDGNTIYF; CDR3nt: TGCAGCGTTGTTTGGGGGGATGGAAACACCATATATTTT
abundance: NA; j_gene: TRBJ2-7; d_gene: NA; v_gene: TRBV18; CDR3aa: CASSLGGLLPYEQYF; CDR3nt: TGTGCCAGCTCACTGGGGGGTTTACTCCCCTACGAGCAGTACTTC
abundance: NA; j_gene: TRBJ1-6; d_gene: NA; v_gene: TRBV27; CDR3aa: CASSLRPIGGIRDSPLHF; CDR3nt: TGTGCCAGCAGTTTAAGGCCCATCGGGGGTATCCGTGATTCACCCCTCCACTTT
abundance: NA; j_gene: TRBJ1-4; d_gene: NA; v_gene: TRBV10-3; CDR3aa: CAISESGGPTATNEKLFF; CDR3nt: TGTGCCATCAGTGAGTCAGGTGGGCCAACCGCAACTAATGAAAAACTGTTTTTT